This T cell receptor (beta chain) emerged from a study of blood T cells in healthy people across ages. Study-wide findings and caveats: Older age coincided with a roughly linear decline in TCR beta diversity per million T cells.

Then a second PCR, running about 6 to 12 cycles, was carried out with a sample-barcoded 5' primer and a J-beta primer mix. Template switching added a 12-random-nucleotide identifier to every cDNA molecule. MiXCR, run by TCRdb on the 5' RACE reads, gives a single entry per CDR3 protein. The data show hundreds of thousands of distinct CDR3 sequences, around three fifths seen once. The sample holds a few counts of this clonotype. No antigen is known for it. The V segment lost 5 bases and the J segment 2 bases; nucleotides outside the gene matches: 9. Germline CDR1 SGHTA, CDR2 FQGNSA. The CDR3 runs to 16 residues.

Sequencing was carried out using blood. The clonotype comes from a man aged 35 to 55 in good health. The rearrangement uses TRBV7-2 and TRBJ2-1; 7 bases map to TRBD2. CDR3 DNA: TGTGCCAGCAGCCCAAGGGGCGGGAGCGCCTACAATGAGCAGTTCTTC. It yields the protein CASSPRGGSAYNEQFF.